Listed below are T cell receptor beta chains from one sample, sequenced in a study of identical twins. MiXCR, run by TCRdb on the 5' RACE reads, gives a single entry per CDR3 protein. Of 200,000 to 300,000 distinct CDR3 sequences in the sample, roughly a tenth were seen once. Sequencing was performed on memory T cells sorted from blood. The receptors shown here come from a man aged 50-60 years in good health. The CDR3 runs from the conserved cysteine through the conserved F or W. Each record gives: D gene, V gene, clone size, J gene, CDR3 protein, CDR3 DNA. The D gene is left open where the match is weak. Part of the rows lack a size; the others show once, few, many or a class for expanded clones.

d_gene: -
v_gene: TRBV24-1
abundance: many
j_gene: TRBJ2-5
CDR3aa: CATSEPIKGMETQYF
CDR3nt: TGTGCCACCAGTGAGCCCATCAAGGGGATGGAGACCCAGTACTTC

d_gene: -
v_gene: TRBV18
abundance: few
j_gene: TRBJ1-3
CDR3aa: CASSPQGTFSGNTIYF
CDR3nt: TGTGCCAGCTCACCACAGGGGACCTTCTCTGGAAACACCATATATTTT

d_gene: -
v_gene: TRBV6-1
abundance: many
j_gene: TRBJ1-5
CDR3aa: CASRAGVRPQHF
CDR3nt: TGTGCCAGCAGGGCCGGGGTTAGGCCCCAGCATTTT

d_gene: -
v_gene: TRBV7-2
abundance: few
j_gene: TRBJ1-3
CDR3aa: CASSPRRSSGNTIYF
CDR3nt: TGTGCCAGCAGCCCCCGGAGAAGCTCTGGAAACACCATATATTTT

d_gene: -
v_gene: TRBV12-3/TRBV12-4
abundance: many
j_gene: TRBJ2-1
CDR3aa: CASRDPQGQPVSSYNEQFF
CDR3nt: TGTGCCAGCAGAGATCCTCAGGGACAACCGGTTAGCTCCTACAATGAGCAGTTCTTC

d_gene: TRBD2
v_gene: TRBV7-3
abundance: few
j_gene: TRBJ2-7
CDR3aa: CASSLRASGPYEQYF
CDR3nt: TGTGCCAGCAGCTTAAGGGCTAGCGGTCCCTACGAGCAGTACTTC

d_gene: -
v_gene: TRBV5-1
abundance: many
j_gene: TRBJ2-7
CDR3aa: CASSFLRGGSYEQYF
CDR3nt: TGCGCCAGCAGCTTCCTTAGGGGGGGATCCTACGAGCAGTACTTC

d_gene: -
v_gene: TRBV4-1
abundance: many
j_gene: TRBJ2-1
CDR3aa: CASSRASGGLNNEQFF
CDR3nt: TGCGCCAGCAGCCGGGCAAGCGGCGGGCTGAACAATGAGCAGTTCTTC

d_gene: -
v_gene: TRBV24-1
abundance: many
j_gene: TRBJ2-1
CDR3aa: CATSDLQDAIVNEQFF
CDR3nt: TGTGCCACCAGTGATTTGCAGGACGCGATAGTCAATGAGCAGTTCTTC

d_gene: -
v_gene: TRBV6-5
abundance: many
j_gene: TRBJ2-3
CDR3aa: CASSYPGNTQYF
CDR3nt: TGTGCCAGCAGTTACCCAGGGAATACGCAGTATTTT

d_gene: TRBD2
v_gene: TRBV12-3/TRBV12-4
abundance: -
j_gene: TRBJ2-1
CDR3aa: CASWTSGGAHNEQFF
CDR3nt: TGTGCCAGCTGGACTAGCGGGGGGGCCCACAATGAGCAGTTCTTC

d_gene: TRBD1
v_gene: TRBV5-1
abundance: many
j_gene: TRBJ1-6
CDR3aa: CASSLDRTYNSPLHF
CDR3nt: TGCGCCAGCAGTTTGGACAGGACCTATAATTCACCCCTCCACTTT

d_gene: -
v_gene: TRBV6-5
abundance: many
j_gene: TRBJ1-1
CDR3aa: CASRYADGGTAFF
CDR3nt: TGTGCCAGCAGATACGCTGACGGGGGGACGGCTTTCTTT

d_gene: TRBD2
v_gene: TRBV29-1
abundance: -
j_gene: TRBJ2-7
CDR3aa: CSAVSSGRYEQYF
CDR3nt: TGCAGCGCTGTTTCTAGCGGGAGATACGAGCAGTACTTC

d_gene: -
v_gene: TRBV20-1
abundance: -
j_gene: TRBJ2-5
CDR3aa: CSARPPAGLQETQYF
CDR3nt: TGCAGTGCTAGACCTCCCGCGGGGCTCCAAGAGACCCAGTACTTC

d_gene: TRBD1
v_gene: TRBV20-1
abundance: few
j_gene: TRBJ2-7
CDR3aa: CSARDLGTGGDEQYF
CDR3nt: TGCAGTGCTAGAGACCTGGGGACAGGGGGCGACGAGCAGTACTTC

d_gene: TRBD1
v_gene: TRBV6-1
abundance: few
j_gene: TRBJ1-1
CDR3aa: CASSTGDRGSTEAFF
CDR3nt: TGTGCCAGCAGTACGGGGGACAGGGGTAGCACTGAAGCTTTCTTT

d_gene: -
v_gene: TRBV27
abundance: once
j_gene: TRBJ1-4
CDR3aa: CASSNQGPNEKLFF
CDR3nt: TGTGCCAGCAGTAATCAGGGACCTAATGAAAAACTGTTTTTT

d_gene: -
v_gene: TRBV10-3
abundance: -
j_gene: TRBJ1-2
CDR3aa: CAISPTGSYGYTF
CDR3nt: TGTGCCATCAGCCCGACAGGTTCCTATGGCTACACCTTC

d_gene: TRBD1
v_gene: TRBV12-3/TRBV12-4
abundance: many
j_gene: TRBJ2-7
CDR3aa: CASSFKGAGEQYF
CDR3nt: TGTGCCAGCAGTTTTAAGGGGGCTGGCGAGCAGTACTTC

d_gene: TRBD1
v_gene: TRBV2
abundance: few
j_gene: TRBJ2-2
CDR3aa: CASKNGQGRTGELFF
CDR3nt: TGTGCCAGCAAGAATGGACAGGGGCGGACCGGGGAGCTGTTTTTT

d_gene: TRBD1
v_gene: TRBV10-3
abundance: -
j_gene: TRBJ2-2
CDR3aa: CAIGQGKNTGELFF
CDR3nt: TGTGCCATCGGACAGGGGAAGAACACCGGGGAGCTGTTTTTT

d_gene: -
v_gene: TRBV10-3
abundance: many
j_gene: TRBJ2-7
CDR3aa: CALHRAKHSYEQYF
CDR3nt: TGTGCCTTGCACCGGGCCAAACACTCCTACGAGCAGTACTTC

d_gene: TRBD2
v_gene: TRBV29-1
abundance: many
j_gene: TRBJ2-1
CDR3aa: CSVELAGGLNPYNEQFF
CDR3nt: TGCAGCGTTGAACTAGCGGGGGGGCTAAACCCCTACAATGAGCAGTTCTTC

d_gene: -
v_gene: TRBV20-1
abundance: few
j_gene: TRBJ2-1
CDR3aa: CSAWRVAITHEQFF
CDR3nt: TGCAGTGCCTGGAGGGTAGCGATAACCCATGAGCAGTTCTTC

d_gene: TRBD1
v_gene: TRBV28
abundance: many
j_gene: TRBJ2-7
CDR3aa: CASNPGTVASSYEQYF
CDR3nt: TGTGCCAGCAACCCCGGGACAGTCGCCAGCTCCTACGAGCAGTACTTC

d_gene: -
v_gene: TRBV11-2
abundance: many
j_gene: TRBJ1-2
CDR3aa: CASSPGRWNYGYTF
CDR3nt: TGTGCCAGCAGCCCCGGGCGTTGGAACTATGGCTACACCTTC

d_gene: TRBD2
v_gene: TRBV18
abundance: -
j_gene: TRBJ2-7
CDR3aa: CASSPRLAGSEQYF
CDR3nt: TGTGCCAGCTCACCACGACTAGCGGGTAGCGAGCAGTACTTC

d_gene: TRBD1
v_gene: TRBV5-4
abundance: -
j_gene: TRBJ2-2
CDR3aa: CASRQTGGTNTGELYF
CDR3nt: TGTGCCAGCAGGCAGACAGGGGGGACGAACACCGGGGAGCTGTATTTT

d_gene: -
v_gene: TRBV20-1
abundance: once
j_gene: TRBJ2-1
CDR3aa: CSPYRGDNEQFF
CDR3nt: TGCAGTCCTTATCGTGGGGATAATGAGCAGTTCTTC

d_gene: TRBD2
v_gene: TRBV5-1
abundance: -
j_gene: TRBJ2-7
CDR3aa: CASRLGLAGGTDYEQYF
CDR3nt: TGCGCCAGCAGACTGGGACTAGCGGGGGGGACGGACTACGAGCAGTACTTC

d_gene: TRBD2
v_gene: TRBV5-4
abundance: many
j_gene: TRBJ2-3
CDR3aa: CASSVGLAGADTQYF
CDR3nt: TGTGCCAGCAGCGTAGGACTAGCGGGAGCAGATACGCAGTATTTT

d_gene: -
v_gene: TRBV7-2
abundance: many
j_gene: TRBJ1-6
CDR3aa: CASSSRFARSDSPLHF
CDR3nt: TGTGCCAGCAGCTCCCGGTTTGCGAGATCGGATTCACCCCTCCACTTT

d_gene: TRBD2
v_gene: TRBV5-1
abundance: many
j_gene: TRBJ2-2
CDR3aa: CASSLYPQSSGDDTGELFF
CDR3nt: TGCGCCAGCAGCTTGTACCCCCAAAGTAGCGGGGACGACACCGGGGAGCTGTTTTTT

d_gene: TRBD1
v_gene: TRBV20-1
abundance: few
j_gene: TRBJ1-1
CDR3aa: CSARFIAGGGQGNTEAFF
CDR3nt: TGCAGTGCTAGATTCATTGCCGGTGGGGGACAGGGGAACACTGAAGCTTTCTTT

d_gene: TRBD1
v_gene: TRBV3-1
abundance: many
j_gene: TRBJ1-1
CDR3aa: CASSQKGAGTEAFF
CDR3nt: TGTGCCAGCAGCCAGAAGGGGGCTGGAACTGAAGCTTTCTTT

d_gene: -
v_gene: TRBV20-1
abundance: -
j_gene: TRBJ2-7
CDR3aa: CSATRRGYSYEQYF
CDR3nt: TGCAGTGCTACCAGACGGGGTTACTCCTACGAGCAGTACTTC

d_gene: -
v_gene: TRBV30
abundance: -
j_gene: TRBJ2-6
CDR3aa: CAWSLSGANVLTF
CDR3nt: TGTGCCTGGAGTTTATCTGGGGCCAACGTCCTGACTTTC

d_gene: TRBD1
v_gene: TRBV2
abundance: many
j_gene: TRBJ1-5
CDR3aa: CASSGQGRNQPQHF
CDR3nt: TGTGCCAGCTCCGGACAGGGCCGCAATCAGCCCCAGCATTTT

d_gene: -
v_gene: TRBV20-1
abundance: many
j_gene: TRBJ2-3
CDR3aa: CSAPWSVNTDTQYF
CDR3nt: TGCAGTGCCCCCTGGTCCGTTAACACAGATACGCAGTATTTT

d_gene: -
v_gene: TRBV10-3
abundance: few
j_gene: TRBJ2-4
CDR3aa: CAISEELGLAKNIQYF
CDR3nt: TGTGCCATCAGTGAAGAGTTGGGATTAGCCAAAAACATTCAGTACTTC

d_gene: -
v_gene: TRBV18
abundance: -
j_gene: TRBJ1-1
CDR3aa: CASSPPRSSDTEAFF
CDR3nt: TGTGCCAGCTCACCACCGAGGAGTAGTGACACTGAAGCTTTCTTT